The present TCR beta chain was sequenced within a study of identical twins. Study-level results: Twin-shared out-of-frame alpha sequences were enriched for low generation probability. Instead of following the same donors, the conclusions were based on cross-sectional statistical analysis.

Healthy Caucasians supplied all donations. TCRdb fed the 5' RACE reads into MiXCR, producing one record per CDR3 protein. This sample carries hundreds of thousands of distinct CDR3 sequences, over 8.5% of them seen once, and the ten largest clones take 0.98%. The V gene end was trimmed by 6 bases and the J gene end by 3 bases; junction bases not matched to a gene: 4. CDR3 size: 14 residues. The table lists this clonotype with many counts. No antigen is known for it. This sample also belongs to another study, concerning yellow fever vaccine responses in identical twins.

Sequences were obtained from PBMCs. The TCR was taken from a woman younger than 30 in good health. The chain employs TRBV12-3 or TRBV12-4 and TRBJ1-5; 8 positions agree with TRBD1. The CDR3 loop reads CASRGTGDNQPQHF. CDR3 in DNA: TGTGCCAGCAGGGGGACAGGAGACAATCAGCCCCAGCATTTT.